These T cell receptor beta chains were read from a single sample in a study of identical twins. Using its own MiXCR run on the 5' RACE reads, TCRdb lists one record per CDR3 protein. The sample lists some 500,000 distinct CDR3 sequences, around 14% occurring once. The sample was also linked to a second study, of yellow fever vaccine responses in identical twins.

Sequences were obtained from CD4+ T cells sorted from blood. Receptors were obtained from a woman under 30 in good health. Each CDR3 is given with its conserved first and last residue. A D gene is named only where the DNA matches it firmly. Where a row states a size, it is once, few, many or the class of an expanded clone; other rows omit it.

d_gene	v_gene	abundance	j_gene	CDR3nt	CDR3aa
NA	TRBV20-1	NA	TRBJ2-1	TGCAGTGCTGCCACGGGACTGTCGACCTCCTACAATGAGCAGTTCTTC	CSAATGLSTSYNEQFF
NA	TRBV7-9	few	TRBJ2-5	TGTGCCAGCAGCCCCCGGGCCGGAACTGAGACCCAGTACTTC	CASSPRAGTETQYF
NA	TRBV12-3/TRBV12-4	many	TRBJ1-5	TGTGCCAGCAGTTTCGACGGAATCAGCAATCAGCCCCAGCATTTT	CASSFDGISNQPQHF
NA	TRBV15	few	TRBJ2-5	TGTGCCACCAGCAGAGATCAGGGACAACGACAAGAGACCCAGTACTTC	CATSRDQGQRQETQYF
TRBD1	TRBV9	few	TRBJ2-3	TGTGCCAGCACCAGGGGGGACAGGGTTTCTGATACGCAGTATTTT	CASTRGDRVSDTQYF
TRBD1	TRBV18	NA	TRBJ2-2	TGTGCCAGCTCAGCCAAACAGGGGGCCACCCCAATGATCACCGGGGAGCTGTTTTTT	CASSAKQGATPMITGELFF
TRBD2	TRBV28	few	TRBJ2-2	TGTGCCAGCAGTTTATCGACTAGCGGGAGCGCCGGGGAGCTGTTTTTT	CASSLSTSGSAGELFF
NA	TRBV4-1	NA	TRBJ1-4	TGCGCCAGCAGCCAAGTTGGTGTCGGCCTTAATGAAAAACTGTTTTTT	CASSQVGVGLNEKLFF
TRBD2	TRBV6-2/TRBV6-3	NA	TRBJ2-1	TGTGCCAGCAGACTAGGGACTAGCGGGGTGAATGAGCAGTTCTTC	CASRLGTSGVNEQFF
NA	TRBV24-1	NA	TRBJ2-2	TGTGCCACCAGTGATGCAGGACGCACCGGGGAGCTGTTTTTT	CATSDAGRTGELFF
TRBD2	TRBV7-9	NA	TRBJ2-7	TGTGCCAGCAGCTTAGGGGTCAGCGGGAGGGACGAGCAGTACTTC	CASSLGVSGRDEQYF
NA	TRBV5-1	NA	TRBJ2-7	TGCGCCAGCAGCTTGGGGCGGAGGGCCAACTACTACGAGCAGTACTTC	CASSLGRRANYYEQYF
TRBD2	TRBV29-1	few	TRBJ2-7	TGCAGCGTTGAAGAGACTAGCGGGAGTCTCTACGAGCAGTACTTC	CSVEETSGSLYEQYF
NA	TRBV12-3/TRBV12-4	NA	TRBJ1-5	TGTGCCAGCAGTAAAGGGATGGTGGGCAATCAGCCCCAGCATTTT	CASSKGMVGNQPQHF
NA	TRBV7-2	few	TRBJ2-5	TGTGCCAGCACCCTCGCCGATTGGGGGCGTCGGGAGACCCAGTACTTC	CASTLADWGRRETQYF
NA	TRBV19	many	TRBJ2-1	TGTGCCAGTAGTATGGGCATGTTGTTGAATGAGCAGTTCTTC	CASSMGMLLNEQFF
NA	TRBV10-1	NA	TRBJ2-2	TGCGCCAGCAATGGGTCAGGGGCCGGGGAGCTGTTTTTT	CASNGSGAGELFF
NA	TRBV11-2	few	TRBJ2-3	TGTGCCAGCAGCGTCGGGGGATACACAGATACGCAGTATTTT	CASSVGGYTDTQYF
TRBD1	TRBV29-1	NA	TRBJ1-4	TGCAGCGTGCAGACAGGGGGGGGAGGAAAACTGTTTTTT	CSVQTGGGGKLFF
NA	TRBV4-2	NA	TRBJ2-5	TGTGCCAGCAGCCAAGCGAACGGGTTGGAGACCCAGTACTTC	CASSQANGLETQYF
TRBD2	TRBV6-1	NA	TRBJ2-4	TGTGCCAGCAGAGGGGCGGGGGATCTAGACATTCAGTACTTC	CASRGAGDLDIQYF
NA	TRBV3-1	NA	TRBJ2-7	TGTGCCAGCAGCCAAGCATCCTCAATCTACGAGCAGTACTTC	CASSQASSIYEQYF
NA	TRBV20-1	few	TRBJ2-7	TGCAGTGCTAGCAACCCGGGACGTAATAGGCAGTACTTC	CSASNPGRNRQYF
NA	TRBV10-3	NA	TRBJ1-1	TGTGCCATCAGTGAGAATTTCGGCACTGAAGCTTTCTTT	CAISENFGTEAFF
NA	TRBV27	NA	TRBJ2-6	TGTGCCAGCAGTAGTCGGGACCCAAATCCCTCTGGGGCCAACGTCCTGACTTTC	CASSSRDPNPSGANVLTF
NA	TRBV7-9	NA	TRBJ2-7	TGTGCCAGCAGCATCCTTGGCGCGGGAATGACCTACGAGCAGTACTTC	CASSILGAGMTYEQYF
TRBD1	TRBV25-1	few	TRBJ2-1	TGTGCCAGCAGTGTTTTTGGGACAGAGGGTGAGCAGTTCTTC	CASSVFGTEGEQFF
NA	TRBV29-1	few	TRBJ2-3	TGCAGCGCTCTGGGGTTACAGGGCTCTAGCACAGATACGCAGTATTTT	CSALGLQGSSTDTQYF
NA	TRBV7-2	NA	TRBJ2-3	TGTGCCAGCAGCTCCCAACCGGGGGTAGCGACAGATACGCAGTATTTT	CASSSQPGVATDTQYF
NA	TRBV20-1	many	TRBJ2-5	TGCAGTGGGGCAGGGAAAGAGACCCAGTACTTC	CSGAGKETQYF
NA	TRBV20-1	few	TRBJ2-7	TGCAGTGCTAGTACGGGGACCGCGGGCAACGAGCAGTACTTC	CSASTGTAGNEQYF
TRBD2	TRBV7-9	few	TRBJ2-1	TGTGCCAGCAGCTTCCCCGCGGGACTAGCGGGGGAGCAGTTCTTC	CASSFPAGLAGEQFF
TRBD2	TRBV24-1	few	TRBJ2-3	TGTGCCACCAGTGATTTGGTTGCCTCGGGGGGAAATACGCAGTATTTT	CATSDLVASGGNTQYF
NA	TRBV4-2	NA	TRBJ2-5	TGTGCCAGCAGCCAAGATCAGGGAGGTGGCGTGAAAGAGACCCAGTACTTC	CASSQDQGGGVKETQYF
NA	TRBV5-6	NA	TRBJ2-1	TGTGCCAGCAGCTTGGCCAATTCGGGCGTCGCTACCTACAATGAGCAGTTCTTC	CASSLANSGVATYNEQFF
TRBD2	TRBV7-2	many	TRBJ2-1	TGTGCCAGCAGCCCAGGGACTATACCCCCTCCATTCTTC	CASSPGTIPPPFF
TRBD1	TRBV30	NA	TRBJ2-7	TGTGCCTGGAGTGTATTCAGACAGGGAATCTCCTACGAGCAGTACTTC	CAWSVFRQGISYEQYF
TRBD1	TRBV12-3/TRBV12-4	few	TRBJ2-7	TGTGCCAGCAGTTTCTGGGACAGCTCTTACGAGCAGTACTTC	CASSFWDSSYEQYF
NA	TRBV20-1	NA	TRBJ1-2	TGCAGTGCTAGAGACGGGGGGCTGGGCTATGGCTACACCTTC	CSARDGGLGYGYTF
NA	TRBV5-1	few	TRBJ1-6	TGCGCCAGCAGCGAGTCTTTGGCAGCTAATTCACCCCTCCACTTT	CASSESLAANSPLHF
NA	TRBV7-2	few	TRBJ2-7	TGTGCCAGCAGCTTAAAGAGTCTGATTTACGAGCAGTACTTC	CASSLKSLIYEQYF
NA	TRBV10-3	few	TRBJ2-7	TGTGCCATCAGTACCGGGACTGCCACCTACGAGCAGTACTTC	CAISTGTATYEQYF
TRBD1	TRBV25-1	few	TRBJ2-1	TGTGCCAGCAGTGCCCCGGGACAGGGCTACAATGAGCAGTTCTTC	CASSAPGQGYNEQFF
NA	TRBV6-1	NA	TRBJ2-3	TGTGCCAGCACCCTTGCAGGGATGACAGATACGCAGTATTTT	CASTLAGMTDTQYF
NA	TRBV12-5	once	TRBJ1-1	TGTGCTAGTGGTTTAGCCGGGAAGGACTCGGTGAACACTGAAGCTTTCTTT	CASGLAGKDSVNTEAFF
TRBD1	TRBV9	many	TRBJ2-7	TGTGCCAGCAGCCCATCAGGACAGGGATCCTACGAGCAGTACTTC	CASSPSGQGSYEQYF
TRBD1	TRBV6-2/TRBV6-3	NA	TRBJ2-7	TGTGCCAGCAGAACGACAGGGGCTGGCTCCTACGAGCAGTACTTC	CASRTTGAGSYEQYF
TRBD2	TRBV7-3	NA	TRBJ2-1	TGTGCCAGCAGCCCCACATCCCGGGGGGGGTACAATGAGCAGTTCTTC	CASSPTSRGGYNEQFF
NA	TRBV5-1	NA	TRBJ1-2	TGCGCCAGCAGCCAGCAAGAGGCCGGTGGCTACACCTTC	CASSQQEAGGYTF
TRBD2	TRBV27	NA	TRBJ2-5	TGTGCCAGCAGTTCTCGGACTAGCGGGAGCCGGGTTCAAGAGACCCAGTACTTC	CASSSRTSGSRVQETQYF